The entry below gives a single TCR beta chain sequence along with its context. Its antigen is currently unknown. CDR1 is SGHDT and CDR2 is YYEEEE in the germline V gene. J lost 0 bases, V lost 1 base, and 4 bases had no gene match. This CDR3 is built from 17 residues. This record comes from a study of cytomegalovirus exposure and HLA in healthy donors. Looking at the study overall: Unique TCRs from HLA-typed donors, 70 million to 100 million of them, were held in an early data release. In terms of ancestry, the Caucasian-associated cluster contained about four fifths of the 350 to 450 genotyped donors.

Overall study findings and caveats: A few of the chains that were CMV-associated were confirmed in vitro to be specific for CMV antigens. In a later analysis, V- and J-gene trimming of beta chains associated with a DCLRE1C missense variant, replicated independently.

The PCR used 60 Vbeta and 13 Jbeta primers. The data were produced by immunoSEQ multiplex PCR, yet TCRdb's version contains in-frame clones alone and is incomplete. The sample shows about 99,000 clones, approximately 79% of them seen only once. This clonotype originated in a man aged 55 to 70 in good health and CMV-seropositive. Material: PBMCs. The rearrangement uses TRBV5-6 and TRBJ1-2, with 12 nucleotides matching TRBD1. The CDR3 reads CASSLRDRGLSNYGYTF. CDR3 bases: TGTGCCAGCAGCTTGCGGGACAGGGGGCTATCTAACTATGGCTACACCTTC.